The rows below give T cell receptor beta chains drawn from one sample of a study of cytomegalovirus exposure and HLA in healthy donors. The data were produced by immunoSEQ multiplex PCR, yet TCRdb's version contains in-frame clones alone and is incomplete. The sample holds around 150,000 clones; roughly 84% are singletons and the top ten take approximately 1.4%. The sample comprised PBMCs. Receptors were obtained from a woman between 18 and 29 years old in good health and CMV-seronegative. CDR3s include the opening cysteine and the closing phenylalanine or tryptophan. The D gene is left open where the match is weak. A clone size is listed for some rows: how often the clone was seen (once, few, many), or a class if it is expanded.

V: TRBV6-5; size: once; J: TRBJ1-2; D: TRBD1; CDR3: CASSRDRGFNYGYTF; DNA: TGTGCCAGCAGCCGGGACAGGGGATTTAACTATGGCTACACCTTC
V: TRBV7-8; size: .; J: TRBJ1-4; D: .; CDR3: CASSLTRIPTNEKLFF; DNA: TGTGCCAGCAGCTTAACACGAATCCCCACTAATGAAAAACTGTTTTTT
V: TRBV6-5; size: .; J: TRBJ2-5; D: TRBD1; CDR3: CASSVDRGLETQYF; DNA: TGTGCCAGCAGTGTCGACAGGGGGCTTGAGACCCAGTACTTC
V: TRBV6-5; size: .; J: TRBJ1-1; D: TRBD1; CDR3: CASRPTGSRGSEAFF; DNA: TGTGCCAGCAGACCTACAGGGTCCAGGGGGTCTGAAGCTTTCTTT
V: TRBV21-1; size: .; J: TRBJ2-5; D: .; CDR3: CASTVGLNHTLQETQYF; DNA: TGTGCCAGCACCGTGGGGCTAAACCATACCCTCCAAGAGACCCAGTACTTC
V: TRBV10-2; size: .; J: TRBJ1-5; D: .; CDR3: CASSGGGTQPQHF; DNA: TGCGCCAGCAGTGGGGGAGGTACTCAGCCCCAGCATTTT
V: TRBV4-1; size: .; J: TRBJ1-2; D: TRBD1; CDR3: CASSQDWAGGNYGYTF; DNA: TGCGCCAGCAGCCAAGATTGGGCAGGGGGCAACTATGGCTACACCTTC
V: TRBV19; size: .; J: TRBJ2-7; D: .; CDR3: CASSGASAGTYEQYF; DNA: TGTGCCAGTAGTGGGGCCAGCGCGGGGACCTACGAGCAGTACTTC
V: TRBV14; size: .; J: TRBJ2-1; D: TRBD2; CDR3: CASSQDRLAGGKSYNEQFF; DNA: TGTGCCAGCAGCCAAGATCGACTAGCGGGGGGGAAATCCTACAATGAGCAGTTCTTC
V: TRBV4-1; size: once; J: TRBJ1-1; D: .; CDR3: CASSQLQVRTEAFF; DNA: TGCGCCAGCAGCCAATTACAGGTTCGCACTGAAGCTTTCTTT
V: TRBV18; size: .; J: TRBJ2-5; D: TRBD2; CDR3: CASSPPAGGQQETQYF; DNA: TGTGCCAGTTCACCGCCAGCGGGGGGACAGCAAGAGACCCAGTACTTC
V: TRBV5-1; size: .; J: TRBJ1-6; D: TRBD1; CDR3: CASSSRQGSSPLHF; DNA: TGCGCCAGCAGCTCGAGACAGGGGTCCTCACCCCTCCACTTT
V: TRBV5-1; size: .; J: TRBJ2-2; D: TRBD2; CDR3: CASSPLAGGDTGELFF; DNA: TGCGCCAGCAGCCCCCTAGCGGGGGGGGACACCGGGGAGCTGTTTTTT
V: TRBV28; size: .; J: TRBJ1-5; D: .; CDR3: CASSLSPPKRVNQPQHF; DNA: TGTGCCAGCAGTTTATCCCCCCCTAAAAGAGTAAATCAGCCCCAGCATTTT
V: TRBV7-9; size: .; J: TRBJ2-7; D: TRBD1; CDR3: CASSRGTGSSYEQYF; DNA: TGTGCCAGCAGTCGAGGGACAGGGTCGTCCTACGAGCAGTACTTC
V: TRBV28; size: .; J: TRBJ1-2; D: .; CDR3: CASSLSSLVGRYGYTF; DNA: TGTGCCAGCAGTTTATCCTCCCTGGTCGGGAGGTATGGCTACACCTTC
V: TRBV30; size: .; J: TRBJ2-5; D: .; CDR3: CAIQGQYVRVTQYF; DNA: TGTGCCATACAAGGACAGTATGTTCGGGTGACCCAGTACTTC
V: TRBV2; size: .; J: TRBJ1-5; D: TRBD1; CDR3: CASGGQGAEPQHF; DNA: TGTGCCAGCGGGGGACAGGGGGCTGAGCCCCAGCATTTT
V: TRBV2; size: .; J: TRBJ2-5; D: .; CDR3: CASSGTVGQETQYF; DNA: TGTGCCAGCAGTGGGACTGTGGGGCAAGAGACCCAGTACTTC
V: TRBV27; size: .; J: TRBJ2-3; D: .; CDR3: CASRGLTSTDTQYF; DNA: TGTGCCAGCAGGGGACTTACTAGCACAGATACGCAGTATTTT
V: TRBV7-9; size: .; J: TRBJ1-2; D: .; CDR3: CASSLDDTPGYGYTF; DNA: TGTGCCAGCAGCTTAGATGATACTCCAGGCTATGGCTACACCTTC
V: TRBV28; size: .; J: TRBJ1-2; D: TRBD1; CDR3: CASSFLTGGYGYTF; DNA: TGTGCCAGCAGTTTTTTGACAGGGGGCTATGGCTACACCTTC
V: TRBV29-1; size: once; J: TRBJ1-3; D: .; CDR3: CSVAGTGNTIYF; DNA: TGCAGCGTTGCGGGGACTGGAAACACCATATATTTT
V: TRBV15; size: .; J: TRBJ2-5; D: TRBD2; CDR3: CATSRGSVAGGSRQETQYF; DNA: TGTGCCACCAGCAGAGGATCGGTGGCGGGGGGGTCTCGGCAAGAGACCCAGTACTTC
V: TRBV5-1; size: .; J: TRBJ1-1; D: .; CDR3: CASSLGIQGVNTEAFF; DNA: TGCGCCAGCAGCTTGGGGATACAGGGTGTGAACACTGAAGCTTTCTTT
V: TRBV4-1; size: .; J: TRBJ1-1; D: .; CDR3: CASSLLGPNTEAFF; DNA: TGCGCCAGCAGCCTATTGGGGCCGAACACTGAAGCTTTCTTT
V: TRBV5-1; size: .; J: TRBJ2-2; D: .; CDR3: CATRRTALDTGELFF; DNA: TGCGCCACCCGAAGGACAGCTCTTGACACCGGGGAGCTGTTTTTT
V: TRBV30; size: .; J: TRBJ1-1; D: .; CDR3: CAWSRGNLEAFF; DNA: TGTGCCTGGAGTCGCGGGAACCTTGAAGCTTTCTTT
V: TRBV7-9; size: .; J: TRBJ2-3; D: .; CDR3: CSSSSRGPDTQYF; DNA: TGTTCCAGCAGCTCACGGGGTCCAGATACGCAGTATTTT
V: TRBV7-6; size: .; J: TRBJ2-6; D: .; CDR3: CASSLGEGENPSGANGLTF; DNA: TGTGCCAGCAGCTTAGGGGAGGGGGAAAACCCCTCTGGGGCCAACGGCCTGACTTTC
V: TRBV29-1; size: .; J: TRBJ2-1; D: TRBD1; CDR3: CSVYPGGQGYNEQFF; DNA: TGCAGCGTTTATCCCGGGGGACAGGGCTACAATGAGCAGTTCTTC
V: TRBV5-4; size: .; J: TRBJ1-5; D: .; CDR3: CASSRGGADQPQHF; DNA: TGTGCCAGCAGCAGGGGAGGGGCCGATCAGCCCCAGCATTTT
V: TRBV25-1; size: .; J: TRBJ1-1; D: .; CDR3: CASSELYGRNTEAFF; DNA: TGTGCCAGCAGTGAATTGTACGGGAGGAACACTGAAGCTTTCTTT
V: TRBV5-1; size: .; J: TRBJ1-1; D: TRBD1; CDR3: CASSVGTGGFMNTEAFF; DNA: TGCGCCAGCAGCGTAGGGACAGGGGGCTTCATGAACACTGAAGCTTTCTTT
V: TRBV4-1; size: .; J: TRBJ1-5; D: .; CDR3: CASSQDPGPQPQHF; DNA: TGCGCCAGCAGCCAAGATCCGGGTCCTCAGCCCCAGCATTTT
V: TRBV29-1; size: .; J: TRBJ1-2; D: TRBD1; CDR3: CSVRDTGGRDYGYTF; DNA: TGCAGCGTTAGAGATACAGGGGGCCGGGACTATGGCTACACCTTC
V: TRBV28; size: .; J: TRBJ2-4; D: TRBD2; CDR3: CASSLHTGGLAKNIQYF; DNA: TGTGCCAGCAGTTTACATACGGGGGGGCTAGCCAAAAACATTCAGTACTTC
V: TRBV7-6; size: .; J: TRBJ1-5; D: .; CDR3: CASSLDGQSNQPQHF; DNA: TGTGCCAGCAGCTTAGACGGACAAAGCAATCAGCCCCAGCATTTT
V: TRBV2; size: .; J: TRBJ2-5; D: .; CDR3: CASSSWVGAAQETQYF; DNA: TGTGCCAGCAGCTCTTGGGTCGGTGCGGCCCAAGAGACCCAGTACTTC
V: TRBV5-1; size: once; J: TRBJ2-1; D: TRBD1; CDR3: CASSLSGQGASNEQFF; DNA: TGCGCCAGCAGTCTCTCGGGACAGGGGGCCAGCAATGAGCAGTTCTTC
V: TRBV19; size: .; J: TRBJ1-1; D: .; CDR3: CASSIAVKNTEAFF; DNA: TGTGCCAGTAGTATCGCGGTAAAGAACACTGAAGCTTTCTTT
V: TRBV7-9; size: .; J: TRBJ1-1; D: .; CDR3: CSSSLGFGQPNTEAFF; DNA: TGTTCCAGCAGCTTAGGATTTGGGCAGCCGAACACTGAAGCTTTCTTT
V: TRBV7-8; size: .; J: TRBJ2-3; D: TRBD2; CDR3: CASSARLALEQYF; DNA: TGTGCCAGCAGCGCCAGACTAGCCCTGGAGCAGTATTTT
V: TRBV27; size: .; J: TRBJ1-1; D: .; CDR3: CASSLSRGNTEAFF; DNA: TGTGCCAGCAGTTTATCTAGGGGGAACACTGAAGCTTTCTTT
V: TRBV30; size: once; J: TRBJ2-7; D: .; CDR3: CAWSSWTEQYF; DNA: TGTGCCTGGAGTTCTTGGACAGAGCAGTACTTC
V: TRBV6-1; size: .; J: TRBJ2-3; D: .; CDR3: CASSLRLAGTDTQYF; DNA: TGTGCCAGCAGTCTCCGTTTAGCGGGCACAGATACGCAGTATTTT
V: TRBV7-6; size: .; J: TRBJ2-7; D: TRBD2; CDR3: CASSARLAGGRPYEQYF; DNA: TGTGCCAGCAGCGCAAGACTAGCGGGGGGGCGGCCCTACGAGCAGTACTTC
V: TRBV29-1; size: .; J: TRBJ2-3; D: .; CDR3: CSVDLDSFTDTQYF; DNA: TGCAGCGTTGATTTGGACTCCTTCACAGATACGCAGTATTTT
V: TRBV5-5; size: once; J: TRBJ2-7; D: .; CDR3: CASRKTGSTYEQYF; DNA: TGTGCCAGCAGGAAGACAGGATCCACCTACGAGCAGTACTTC
V: TRBV5-1; size: .; J: TRBJ2-4; D: .; CDR3: CASSNRGVQYF; DNA: TGCGCCAGCAGCAATCGGGGAGTTCAGTACTTC
V: TRBV5-1; size: .; J: TRBJ1-2; D: TRBD1; CDR3: CASSYQGAEGYTF; DNA: TGCGCCAGCAGCTATCAGGGGGCGGAAGGCTACACCTTC
V: TRBV4-1; size: .; J: TRBJ2-7; D: .; CDR3: CASSQGTFYEQYF; DNA: TGCGCCAGCAGCCAAGGGACTTTCTACGAGCAGTACTTC
V: TRBV5-1; size: .; J: TRBJ2-7; D: .; CDR3: CASKRPGALYEQYF; DNA: TGCGCCAGTAAAAGACCGGGAGCGCTCTACGAGCAGTACTTC
V: TRBV5-1; size: .; J: TRBJ1-1; D: .; CDR3: CASSLRGSDTEAFF; DNA: TGCGCCAGCAGCTTAAGGGGGTCGGACACTGAAGCTTTCTTT